What follows describes a single TCR beta chain. Germline V gives CDR1 MNHEY, CDR2 SVGEGT. This CDR3 contains 16 residues. V trimming: 6 bases; J trimming: 2 bases; junction bases outside the gene matches: 8. The entry originates in a study of T cells in Graves' hyperthyroidism and ophthalmopathy. RNA transcripts gave rise to amplified TCR beta CDR3 regions. In the first-round RT-PCR of the TCR CDR3, the HTBI primer set was used. TCRdb redid the calling of the multiplex PCR reads with MiXCR, one entry per CDR3 protein. The table lists roughly 700,000 distinct CDR3 sequences, 13% to 15% of them singletons, with roughly a tenth in the top ten.

The rearrangement uses TRBV6-2 or TRBV6-3 and TRBJ2-5; 11 nucleotides match TRBD2. Sequencing was carried out using blood. This sequence originates from a woman aged 18-35 years with Graves' hyperthyroidism. This chain's CDR3 is CASSPLGLAEQETQYF. CDR3 sequence (DNA): TGTGCCAGCAGCCCCCTGGGACTAGCGGAACAAGAGACCCAGTACTTC.